This paragraph covers one T cell receptor (beta chain) sequence. Other DNA variants within this sample encode the same CDR3. This sample was taken from a study of blood T cell repertoires in COVID-19. Study-wide context: From T cells, B-cell-depleted T cells, or PBMCs came the material, which was cDNA or gDNA.

Ages ranged from about 18 to 89 years, with residence in around 24 US areas. The CDR3 runs to 14 residues. Trimming took 0 bases from V and 1 from J; bases not matched to a gene: 0. The germline gives CDR1 SGHKS, CDR2 YYEKEE (reference sequence). Here immunoSEQ multiplex PCR was the method, and the copy in TCRdb shows in-frame clones only, minus some. The sample lists fewer than 500,000 clones; roughly 85% were seen once. This TCR was recovered from a woman aged 18-29 years with acute COVID-19. Sequencing was carried out using PBMCs or T cells enriched from blood (not recorded which). The chain employs TRBV5-5 and TRBJ2-5, with 7 positions matching TRBD1. CDR3 sequence (DNA): TGTGCCAGCAGCTTGGGACAGGGCCAAGAGACCCAGTACTTC. Encoded protein: CASSLGQGQETQYF.